The 26 T cell receptor beta chains given below trace back to one sample, sequenced in a study of T cell responses to AZD1222 COVID-19 vaccine. Profiling relied on immunoSEQ multiplex PCR, and the TCRdb table lists in-frame clones only, not all of them. The sample includes fewer than 200,000 clones, 80% to 90% of them seen just once. The sample was peripheral blood, taken on day 0 of AZD1222 vaccination. These receptor sequences come from an adult in good health.

The rearrangement links TRBV15 to TRBJ1-4; a weak D match, TRBD1 (5 bases). The germline V gene has CDR1 LNHNV and CDR2 YYDKDF (reference sequence). Trimming stripped 1 base from V and 5 bases from J, with 11 bases between. This CDR3 is built from 15 residues. For the CDR3, the DNA is TGTGCCACCAGCAGAGTCGGGGGAGGGAATGAAAAACTGTTTTTT. Protein sequence: CATSRVGGGNEKLFF.

This clone came up once. The J gene is TRBJ2-1, the V gene TRBV27; the match to TRBD2 covers 11 bases. The trim removed 5 bases at V and 4 bases at J, leaving 4 bases unmatched. Germline-derived CDR1 and CDR2 are MNHEY and SMNVEV (reference sequence). The CDR3 is 15 residues long. The CDR3 reads CASSSSGGAYNEQFF. Here the CDR3 DNA reads TGTGCCAGCAGTAGTAGCGGGGGGGCATACAATGAGCAGTTCTTC.

The chain links TRBV19 to TRBJ1-6, with TRBD1 as a possible D gene (5 bases). The CDR3 has 14 amino acids. Trimming took 3 bases from V and 10 from J, leaving 13 bases between them. Germline assignment: CDR1 LNHDA and CDR2 SQIVND (reference sequence). This CDR3 is CASSIGGTKSPLHF. For the CDR3, the DNA is TGTGCCAGTAGTATTGGGGGGACGAAATCACCCCTCCACTTT.

The rearrangement links TRBV5-6 to TRBJ1-4, with D uncertain. The CDR3 has 13 residues. Trimming left V 1 base short and J 3 bases short, with 4 bases between. Germline V gives CDR1 SGHDT, CDR2 YYEEEE. CDR3 sequence reads: CASSLPPNEKLFF. CDR3 coding DNA: TGTGCCAGCAGCTTGCCTCCTAATGAAAAACTGTTTTTT.

The chain couples TRBV27 to TRBJ1-4; D perhaps matches TRBD1 (6 bases). The CDR3 runs to 15 residues. CDR1 MNHEY and CDR2 SMNVEV come from the germline V gene (reference sequence). Trimming cost V 6 bases and J 8 bases, with 19 bases left between them. The CDR3 nucleotides read TGTGCCAGCAGCCGGGGAGGGACATCAGGAGAAAAACTGTTTTTT. The encoded protein is CASSRGGTSGEKLFF.

This rearrangement joins TRBV9 to TRBJ1-2; D is unclear. The germline gives CDR1 SGDLS, CDR2 YYNGEE. V was trimmed by 6 bases and J by 8 bases, leaving 17 bases between them. The CDR3 is 13 residues long. The CDR3 loop reads CASNRDVGRGYTF. For the CDR3, the DNA is TGTGCCAGCAATCGTGACGTAGGGAGAGGCTACACCTTC.

This chain connects TRBV2 to TRBJ2-3; 11 nucleotides agree with TRBD2. V gave up 5 bases and J gave up 2 bases; unmatched junction bases: 3. The CDR3 runs 15 residues. CDR1 is SNHLY, CDR2 FYNNEI, per germline. Here the CDR3 DNA reads TGTGCCAGCAGTCCGGGACTAGCGGACACAGATACGCAGTATTTT. Translating it yields CASSPGLADTDTQYF.

The chain combines TRBV28 with TRBJ1-5; weak D call: TRBD1 (5 bases). In germline, CDR1 is MDHEN, CDR2 SYDVKM. The V and J ends lost 5 bases and 1 base respectively, with 12 bases between them. The CDR3 consists of 15 residues. Here the CDR3 DNA reads TGTGCCAGCAGTCGCCCGGGGGGGAGCAATCAGCCCCAGCATTTT. Encoded protein: CASSRPGGSNQPQHF.

The rearrangement links TRBV20-1 to TRBJ1-5; tentative D call: TRBD1 (5 bases). Germline-derived CDR1 and CDR2 are DFQATT and SNEGSKA (reference sequence). V lost 3 bases and J lost 9, with 12 bases in between. The CDR3 contains 12 residues. CDR3 region: CSASHSGRPQHF. The DNA of the CDR3 is TGCAGTGCTAGTCACTCGGGGCGGCCCCAGCATTTT.

The J gene is TRBJ2-1, the V gene TRBV5-4; TRBD2 matches 7 bases. After removal of 6 bases from V and 0 bases from J, the junction contained 9 bases not matched to a gene. Germline V gives CDR1 SGHNT, CDR2 YYREEE (reference sequence). The CDR3 contains 16 residues. CDR3 protein: CASNLGGSHSYNEQFF. In nucleotides, the CDR3 is TGTGCCAGCAACCTGGGGGGGTCCCACTCCTACAATGAGCAGTTCTTC.

This CDR3 is CAWSKWSGGEQFF. The CDR3 region has the DNA TGTGCCTGGAGTAAATGGTCGGGGGGCGAGCAGTTCTTC. The rearrangement links TRBV30 to TRBJ2-1, with D possibly being TRBD2 (7 bases). CDR1 and CDR2 from the germline V gene are GTSNPN and SVGIG (reference sequence). The CDR3 consists of 13 residues. V was shortened by 2 bases and J by 10 bases, with 15 bases between the two germline ends.

The chain is built from TRBV6-5 and TRBJ1-6, with 7 bases identical to TRBD1. This CDR3 region has 15 residues. The V and J ends lost 6 bases and 5 bases, in that order; junction bases with no gene match: 7. Germline values: CDR1 MNHEY, CDR2 SVGAGI. CDR3: CASRQGLSHNSPLHF. CDR3 coding DNA: TGTGCCAGCAGACAGGGGCTGTCTCATAATTCACCCCTCCACTTT.

The rearrangement joins TRBV21-1 to TRBJ2-1; the D call in the table, TRBD1, was not verified against the DNA. TRBV21-1 is reported as a pseudogene. The CDR3 runs 16 residues. The CDR3 spells CASSKAGIGTSNEQFF. The CDR3 DNA is TGTGCCAGCAGCAAAGCGGGGATCGGGACAAGTAATGAGCAGTTCTTC.

The rearrangement links TRBV5-1 to TRBJ2-5; D not resolved. The CDR3 is 16 residues long. From germline, CDR1 is SGHRS and CDR2 YFSETQ. Trimming took 2 bases from V and 1 from J, leaving 15 bases between them. CDR3 sequence reads: CASSFTPSSVQETQYF. The CDR3 coding sequence is TGCGCCAGCAGCTTTACTCCCTCCTCCGTCCAAGAGACCCAGTACTTC. The full variable domain, with the rest looked up from reference TRBV5-1 and TRBJ2-5, is KAGVTQTPRYLIKTRGQQVTLSCSPISGHRSVSWYQQTPGQGLQFLFEYFSETQRNKGNFPGRFSGRQFSNSRSEMNVSTLELGDSALYLCASSFTPSSVQETQYFGPGTRLLVL.

This clone was found once. The rearrangement links TRBV14 to TRBJ2-5, with D tentatively TRBD1 (5 bases). From germline, CDR1 is SGHDN and CDR2 FVKESK. The CDR3 is made up of 15 amino acids. V gave up 2 bases and J gave up 5 bases, with 15 bases separating them. The CDR3 DNA sequence: TGTGCCAGCAGCCAAAGGACATTACTGGTCGAGACCCAGTACTTC. It translates to CASSQRTLLVETQYF.

The chain combines TRBV30 with TRBJ1-3, with unresolved D. The CDR3 length is 13 residues. The V and J ends lost 5 bases and 0 bases respectively, with 8 bases between them. Germline CDR1 and CDR2: GTSNPN and SVGIG (reference sequence). As DNA, the CDR3 is TGTGCCTGGGATTGGAACTCTGGAAACACCATATATTTT. Protein product: CAWDWNSGNTIYF.

The chain is built from TRBV19 and TRBJ2-7; D might be TRBD1 or TRBD2, each matching 5 bases. Looked up from germline, CDR1 is LNHDA and CDR2 is SQIVND (reference sequence). The CDR3 spans 14 residues. Trimming pared 5 bases from V and 1 base from J, leaving 12 bases between. DNA of the CDR3: TGTGCCAGTAGTCTCGGGACGTTATCCTACGAGCAGTACTTC. Residues: CASSLGTLSYEQYF.

The chain is built from TRBV4-1 and TRBJ2-3; 7 bases agree with TRBD2. The germline V gene has CDR1 MGHRA and CDR2 YSYEKL. The CDR3 length is 15 residues. V dropped 4 bases and J dropped 2; count of bases not matched to a gene: 6. The CDR3 sequence is CASSRGAGDTDTQYF. The CDR3 DNA reads TGCGCCAGCAGCCGAGGGGCGGGGGACACAGATACGCAGTATTTT.

The chain uses TRBV27 and TRBJ2-7, with unresolved D. From germline, CDR1 is MNHEY and CDR2 SMNVEV (reference sequence). The CDR3 has 14 amino acids. Deletions cut 2 bases from V and 3 bases from J, with 11 bases between. The CDR3 DNA reads as TGTGCCAGCAGTTTAAGTGCCGGTCTCTACGAGCAGTACTTC. Its protein is CASSLSAGLYEQYF.

Only a few counts were recorded for this clone. The chain is built from TRBV28 and TRBJ1-6; the D gene is possibly TRBD1 (6 bases). The V end was cut by 5 bases, the J end by 10 bases, with 21 bases between. The CDR3 has 16 residues. Per the germline V gene, CDR1 is MDHEN and CDR2 is SYDVKM. CDR3 DNA: TGTGCCAGCAGTCTAGAGGGGGGGGCCGTGCGCTCACCCCTCCACTTT. This gives the protein CASSLEGGAVRSPLHF.

This clone was seen only a few times. The J gene is TRBJ2-2, the V gene TRBV19; possible D gene TRBD2, 6 bases. The CDR3 contains 14 residues. V shed 8 bases and J shed 7 bases, with 17 bases lying between them. Germline values: CDR1 LNHDA, CDR2 SQIVND (reference sequence). The CDR3 DNA is TGTGCCAGTCACCCCACCCGGAGGGGCGGGGAGCTGTTTTTT. It translates to CASHPTRRGGELFF.

This chain connects TRBV6-5 to TRBJ2-1; D may be TRBD2 (6 bases). The V end was cut by 5 bases, the J end by 13 bases, with 12 bases between. This CDR3 region has 11 residues. CDR1 and CDR2 from the germline V gene are MNHEY and SVGAGI. CDR3 DNA: TGTGCCAGCAGTATAAGTACTAGCCAGTTCTTC. It specifies CASSISTSQFF.

The V call is TRBV10-2, the J call TRBJ1-5; D gene uncertain. The CDR3 totals 15 residues. V was clipped by 10 bases and J by 1 base, with 17 bases between them. The germline gives CDR1 WSHSY, CDR2 SAAADI. Written as DNA, the CDR3 is TGCGCCATTTCGGATGGCCCCGGCAGCAATCAGCCCCAGCATTTT. Protein product: CAISDGPGSNQPQHF.

The J gene is TRBJ2-1, the V gene TRBV30; D uncertain. This CDR3 contains 11 residues. V was trimmed by 4 bases and J by 9 bases, leaving 10 bases between them. Germline-derived CDR1 and CDR2 are GTSNPN and SVGIG (reference sequence). The CDR3 coding sequence is TGTGCCTGGACCTGGGGTATTGAGCAGTTCTTC. Translated, it gives CAWTWGIEQFF.

The rearrangement links TRBV11-2 to TRBJ2-1, with TRBD2 matching 10 bases. The CDR3 contains 15 residues. Germline V gives CDR1 SGHAT, CDR2 FQNNGV. V trimming: 0 bases; J trimming: 4 bases; junction bases outside the gene matches: 0. CDR3 sequence: CASSLDSGGYNEQFF. In nucleotides, the CDR3 is TGTGCCAGCAGCTTAGATAGCGGGGGGTACAATGAGCAGTTCTTC.

The chain carries TRBV12-3 or TRBV12-4 and TRBJ1-5, with D tentatively TRBD1 (5 bases). V was pared by 5 bases and J by 10 bases, with 15 bases between. The CDR3 has 13 amino acids. CDR3 coding DNA: TGTGCCAGCAGTAAATTGCCCCGGGACCCCCAGCATTTT. It encodes CASSKLPRDPQHF.